The present T cell receptor (beta chain) was sequenced within a study of T cells in Graves' hyperthyroidism and ophthalmopathy. Germline V lookup: CDR1 LGHDT, CDR2 YNNKEL (reference sequence). This CDR3 comprises 15 residues. Losses at the gene ends were 4 bases for V and 5 bases for J; bases not matched to a gene: 3. The investigators amplified TCR beta CDR3 regions from RNA transcripts. TCR CDR3 underwent first-round RT-PCR with the HTBI primer set. TCRdb re-called the multiplex PCR reads through MiXCR, storing one row per CDR3 protein. Among 210,000 or so distinct CDR3 sequences listed, over 15% were seen once. This clonotype was observed a handful of times.

The chain is built from TRBV3-1 and TRBJ2-5, with 14 bases that match TRBD2. The clonotype was recovered from a man aged 50 to 60 with Graves' hyperthyroidism. Material: blood. CDR3 coding DNA: TGTGCCAGCAGCCTCCGGACTAGCGGGGGGGAGACCCAGTACTTC. Its translation: CASSLRTSGGETQYF.